Listed below are T cell receptor beta chains from one sample, sequenced in a study of blood T cell repertoires in COVID-19. Measured with immunoSEQ multiplex PCR; TCRdb has only the in-frame clones, and not every one. The sample carries around 140,000 clones, about 88% recorded once. The sample was peripheral blood. The receptors originated from a human donor with acute or convalescent COVID-19. The donor label of this sample is uncertain. CDR3s include the opening cysteine and the closing phenylalanine or tryptophan.

v_call	j_call	cdr3_length	cdr3_aa
TRBV19	TRBJ2-2	16	CASSTHPGQGAGELFF
TRBV5-1	TRBJ2-3	14	CASRSAGVPDTQYF
TRBV25-1	TRBJ2-7	14	CASSPDPGHPKQYF
TRBV5-1	TRBJ1-2	12	CASSLADYGYTF
TRBV5-1	TRBJ2-1	15	CASSSTRTGSNEQFF
TRBV27	TRBJ1-1	13	CASSLSKNTEAFF
TRBV4-1	TRBJ1-6	16	CASSQDDQYVNSPLHF
TRBV6-2/TRBV6-3	TRBJ2-7	15	CASSSLNLNSYEQYF
TRBV7-9	TRBJ1-2	15	CASSLLGQENYGYTF
TRBV9	TRBJ2-1	15	CASSVDSYGEDEQFF
TRBV6-5	TRBJ2-5	13	CASRSSSGETQYF
TRBV12-3/TRBV12-4	TRBJ2-3	12	CASSRSTDTQYF
TRBV7-7	TRBJ1-3	13	CASSSGEGNTIYF
TRBV3-1/TRBV3-2	TRBJ1-2	14	CASSQDTGGYGYTF
TRBV5-4	TRBJ2-5	15	CASSADGGGGETQYF
TRBV3-1/TRBV3-2	TRBJ1-4	16	CASSQTGGTTNEKLFF
TRBV12-3/TRBV12-4	TRBJ1-5	12	CASSLSYQPQHF
TRBV19	TRBJ2-7	16	CASSIRGGASTYEQYF
TRBV29-1	TRBJ2-5	14	CSVENRGRRETQYF
TRBV5-8	TRBJ2-2	15	CASSLGQRNTGELFF
TRBV6-1	TRBJ2-1	17	CASSERSSGFTYNEQFF
TRBV29-1	TRBJ2-3	14	CSVTQLAGTDTQYF
TRBV7-8	TRBJ2-1	14	CASSLELPYNEQFF
TRBV28	TRBJ2-7	14	CATGTTGGRYEQYF
TRBV28	TRBJ2-7	14	CASSSDRSSYEQYF
TRBV3-1/TRBV3-2	TRBJ1-2	16	CASSPKRVGDIYGYTF
TRBV6-5	TRBJ2-7	13	CATTGQVSYEQYF
TRBV7-2	TRBJ2-3	14	CASTPRQGAWTQYF
TRBV4-1	TRBJ1-2	14	CASSQGVFNYGYTF
TRBV19	TRBJ2-2	22	CASSISLYGTGVSGYYSGELFF
TRBV19	TRBJ1-3	15	CASSRGGASGNTIYF
TRBV6-5	TRBJ1-5	13	CASRYRGNQPQHF
TRBV9	TRBJ2-3	15	CASSGTQGATDTQYF
TRBV5-4	TRBJ2-1	16	CASSLRPVISGGEQFF
TRBV19	TRBJ1-2	10	CASSKDRPTF
TRBV6-5	TRBJ1-3	15	CASSSTGNSGNTIYF
TRBV19	TRBJ1-5	16	CASSIRTGGILEPQHF
TRBV15	TRBJ2-5	15	CATSRDMGQQETQYF
TRBV6-2/TRBV6-3	TRBJ1-1	14	CASSWDIRGTEAFF
TRBV5-1	TRBJ2-1	18	CASSSHSRLTLSYNEQFF
TRBV7-9	TRBJ2-3	13	CASMLRGGDTQYF
TRBV7-2	TRBJ1-2	13	CASSSGSRDGYTF
TRBV6-1	TRBJ1-5	16	CASSALGTGNNQPQHF